This TCR beta chain stems from a study of shared clonotypes between healthy human individuals. CDR1 is SGHRS, CDR2 YFSETQ, per germline. This CDR3 comprises 15 residues. Trimming took off 2 bases at V and 6 bases at J, with 14 bases between the two ends. Every subset had its genomic DNA shared out evenly among several immunoSEQ plates. Roughly 200 ng DNA, about 33,000 T cell genomes, went into each sorted-subset replicate PCR. Sequencing used immunoSEQ multiplex PCR; TCRdb keeps in-frame clones, though not all of them. The data contain about 2.4 million clones, more than 85% of them singletons. The source of this sequence is a man aged 18 to 30 in good health. Some clones in this sample may be carry-over from other donors' samples. The chain has TRBV5-1 and TRBJ2-2; perhaps TRBD2 as D (6 bases). What was sequenced was naive CD4+ T cells from PBMCs. As for subset: CD45RA+ positively selected. The CDR3 DNA reads as TGCGCCAGCAGCTTCCGGGGAGGCGAAGCCGGGGAGCTGTTTTTT. It codes for CASSFRGGEAGELFF.